The table lists the clone carrying this TCR beta chain with a few counts. Its antigen is not identified. This specimen belongs to a study of cytomegalovirus exposure and HLA in healthy donors. General study findings and limits: Available immune exposure information covered CMV serostatus only.

The study ran its PCR with 60 Vbeta and 13 Jbeta primers. TCRdb keeps only in-frame clones here, not all; method: immunoSEQ multiplex PCR. The sample contains about 110,000 clones, 74% of which appear only once. The TCR originated in a man aged 50 to 59 in good health and CMV-seropositive. The specimen was PBMCs.

CDR3 sequence reads: CASGRGGSSPNEQFF. In nucleotides, the CDR3 is TGTGCTAGTGGCCGTGGGGGCTCTAGCCCTAATGAGCAGTTCTTC. The chain links TRBV12-5 to TRBJ2-1; D is possibly TRBD1 (6 bases). The V end was cut by 6 bases, the J end by 7 bases, with 19 bases between. This CDR3 has 15 amino acids. From germline, CDR1 is LGHNT and CDR2 FRNRAP.